This T cell receptor (beta chain) came from a study of T cell changes during pregnancy in multiple sclerosis. Profiled with immunoSEQ multiplex PCR; TCRdb holds only in-frame clones, not every one. The sample comprises around 80,000 clones, approximately 92% of which are singletons, and around 2.3% rests with the top ten. The CDR3 is made up of 12 amino acids. Germline trimming cut 10 bases from V and 8 bases from J; bases unmatched to any gene: 5. The V gene's germline CDR1 is SEHNR and CDR2 FQNEAQ (reference sequence). The receptor's source is a female donor with multiple sclerosis, enrolled in a pregnancy study. The chain uses TRBV7-9 and TRBJ1-4, with TRBD1 matching 9 bases. Source: peripheral blood, taken before pregnancy. The CDR3 region is CATQGAEEKLFF. DNA for the CDR3: TGTGCCACACAGGGGGCAGAAGAAAAACTGTTTTTT.